Listed below are T cell receptor beta chains from one sample, sequenced in a study of control samples from healthy donors and cancer patients. The data were produced by immunoSEQ multiplex PCR, yet TCRdb's version contains in-frame clones alone and is incomplete. The profile shows about 190,000 clones, about 93% of them singletons. The material sequenced was blood. These receptors originate from a man between 18 and 35 years old in good health. The CDR3 runs from the conserved cysteine through the conserved F or W. The order of the fields is J gene, V gene, D gene, CDR3 protein. D genes are given only for firm matches.

>TRBJ1-3|TRBV4-1|.
CASSQVQGGGNTIYF
>TRBJ2-1|TRBV27|.
CASSFQDSYNEQFF
>TRBJ1-2|TRBV28|.
CASSLSSHGGYTF
>TRBJ2-2|TRBV3-1/TRBV3-2|TRBD2
CASSLGLAGPTGELFF
>TRBJ1-6|TRBV18|.
CASSPPDLTPPHPLHF
>TRBJ1-3|TRBV19|TRBD1
CASSIDIEQGGGNTIYF
>TRBJ2-2|TRBV21-1|.
CASSNRHSNTGELFF
>TRBJ1-6|TRBV2|.
CASRGWGLRDSPLHF
>TRBJ1-2|TRBV6-5|.
CASRNPRVNGYTF
>TRBJ2-7|TRBV19|.
CASSIAGASYEQYF
>TRBJ2-7|TRBV18|TRBD1
CASSGDRDSEQYF
>TRBJ2-1|TRBV24-1|TRBD1
CATSDFRDRGNEQFF
>TRBJ2-7|TRBV29-1|TRBD1
CSIRTGKVEQYF
>TRBJ1-3|TRBV6-5|TRBD1
CASSVQGTGNTIYF
>TRBJ2-3|TRBV5-1|.
CASSLSADTQYF
>TRBJ2-1|TRBV19|.
CASSIGVYNEQFF
>TRBJ1-3|TRBV9|TRBD1
CASSVGGTGPGNTIYF
>TRBJ2-7|TRBV7-2|.
CASSPDPSYADYEQYF
>TRBJ1-6|TRBV6-1|.
CASSEVGAAYNSPLHF
>TRBJ2-2|TRBV10-2|.
CASSESRGGTGELFF
>TRBJ2-5|TRBV2|TRBD2
CASSTSGLAAQETQYF
>TRBJ1-4|TRBV7-2|TRBD1
CASSARGDERKLFF
>TRBJ1-6|TRBV11-2|.
CASSPLGGTNSPLHF
>TRBJ1-5|TRBV4-1|.
CASSQIRARGPQHF
>TRBJ1-5|TRBV28|.
CASSLAENQPQHF
>TRBJ2-5|TRBV7-2|.
CASSPRQISQETQYF
>TRBJ2-3|TRBV14|.
CASSQVYNRETDTQYF
>TRBJ1-5|TRBV23-1|.
CASSQSRGGYSNQPQHF
>TRBJ2-1|TRBV10-3|.
CAISERLEFNEQFF
>TRBJ1-5|TRBV19|.
CATQPPGQTSNQPQHF
>TRBJ1-1|TRBV18|TRBD1
CASSRDRDTEAFF
>TRBJ1-3|TRBV4-1|.
CASSQEPAGNTIYF
>TRBJ1-2|TRBV7-2|.
CASSLGLDAGTTF
>TRBJ1-2|TRBV7-8|TRBD1
CASSTGRDRNYGYTF
>TRBJ2-5|TRBV15|TRBD1
CATSRGGLGGRETQYF
>TRBJ1-5|TRBV27|.
CASSLSVGHNQPQHF
>TRBJ2-1|TRBV7-2|TRBD2
CASSLGGGSYNEQFF
>TRBJ1-5|TRBV7-8|TRBD1
CASSPFRVRDSDSNQPQHF
>TRBJ1-4|TRBV19|TRBD1
CASSIWPGQGKGKLFF
>TRBJ2-1|TRBV5-5|TRBD1
CASTGTGDNYNEQFF
>TRBJ1-1|TRBV6-5|.
CASSPQGVGRTEAFF
>TRBJ2-5|TRBV19|.
CASSDPGAQETQYF
>TRBJ1-1|TRBV6-5|.
CASTLGGVRTEAFF
>TRBJ1-5|TRBV19|.
CASSIPTGLNQPQHF
>TRBJ2-2|TRBV15|.
CATSRDFREGGDTGELFF
>TRBJ1-1|TRBV7-9|.
CASSLGWNTEAFF
>TRBJ2-1|TRBV5-1|.
CASSTLTASEQFF
>TRBJ2-2|TRBV4-2|.
CASSQGPVPNTGELFF
>TRBJ2-7|TRBV28|TRBD2
CASSPPGLAATYEQYF
>TRBJ1-2|TRBV5-6|.
CASSFQGQSYGYTF